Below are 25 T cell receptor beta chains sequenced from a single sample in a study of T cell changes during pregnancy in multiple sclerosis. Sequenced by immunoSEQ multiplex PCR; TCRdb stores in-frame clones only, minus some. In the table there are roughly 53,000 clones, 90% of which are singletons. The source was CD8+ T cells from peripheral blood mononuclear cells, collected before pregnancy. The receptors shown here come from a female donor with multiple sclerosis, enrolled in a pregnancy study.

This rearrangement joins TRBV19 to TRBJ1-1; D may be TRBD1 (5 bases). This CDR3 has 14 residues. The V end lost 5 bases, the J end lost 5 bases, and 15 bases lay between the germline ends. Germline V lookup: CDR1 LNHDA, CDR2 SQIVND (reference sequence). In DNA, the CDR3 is TGTGCCAGTAGTCCCGCGTTGGGGGGAACTGAAGCTTTCTTT. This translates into CASSPALGGTEAFF.

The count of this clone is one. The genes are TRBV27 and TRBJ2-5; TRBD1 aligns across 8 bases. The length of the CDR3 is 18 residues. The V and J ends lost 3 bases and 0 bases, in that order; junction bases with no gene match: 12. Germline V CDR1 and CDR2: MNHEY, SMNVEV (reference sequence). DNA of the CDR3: TGTGCCAGCAGTTTGTCGACCGTGACAGGGGTGGACCAAGAGACCCAGTACTTC. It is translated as CASSLSTVTGVDQETQYF.

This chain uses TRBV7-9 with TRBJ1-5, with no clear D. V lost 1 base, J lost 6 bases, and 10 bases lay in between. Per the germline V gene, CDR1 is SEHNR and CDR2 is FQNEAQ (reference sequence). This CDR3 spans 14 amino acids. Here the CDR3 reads CASSLGGYSQPQHF. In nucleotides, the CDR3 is TGTGCCAGCAGCTTAGGAGGGTACAGTCAGCCCCAGCATTTT.

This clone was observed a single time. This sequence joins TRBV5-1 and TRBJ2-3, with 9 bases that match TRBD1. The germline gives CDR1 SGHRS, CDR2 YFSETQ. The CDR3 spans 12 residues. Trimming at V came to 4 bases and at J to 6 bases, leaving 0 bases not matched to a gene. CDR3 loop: CASSGQGDTQYF. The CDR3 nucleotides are TGCGCCAGCAGCGGACAGGGGGATACGCAGTATTTT.

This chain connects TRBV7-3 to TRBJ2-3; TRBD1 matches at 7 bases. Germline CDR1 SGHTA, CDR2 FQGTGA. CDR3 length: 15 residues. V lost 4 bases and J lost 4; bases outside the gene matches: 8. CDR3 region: CASSSTGIPPDTQYF. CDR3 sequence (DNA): TGTGCCAGCAGCTCGACAGGGATTCCCCCAGATACGCAGTATTTT.

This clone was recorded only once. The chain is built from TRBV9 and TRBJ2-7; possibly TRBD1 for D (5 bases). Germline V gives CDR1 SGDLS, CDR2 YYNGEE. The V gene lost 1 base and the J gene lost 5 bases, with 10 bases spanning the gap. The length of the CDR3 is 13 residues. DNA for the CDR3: TGTGCCAGCAGCGTAACAGGTTTCCACGAGCAGTACTTC. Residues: CASSVTGFHEQYF.

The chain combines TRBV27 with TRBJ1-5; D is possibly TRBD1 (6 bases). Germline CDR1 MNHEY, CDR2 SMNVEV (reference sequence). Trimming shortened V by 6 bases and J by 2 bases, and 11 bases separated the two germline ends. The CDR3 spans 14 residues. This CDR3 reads CASRGGVGNQPQHF. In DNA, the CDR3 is TGTGCCAGCAGAGGGGGGGTAGGCAATCAGCCCCAGCATTTT.

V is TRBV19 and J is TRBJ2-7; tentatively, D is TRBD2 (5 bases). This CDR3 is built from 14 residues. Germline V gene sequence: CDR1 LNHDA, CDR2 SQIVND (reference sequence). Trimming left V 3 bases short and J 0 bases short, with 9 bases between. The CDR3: CASSMGGLSYEQYF. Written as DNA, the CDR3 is TGTGCCAGTAGTATGGGTGGACTCTCCTACGAGCAGTACTTC. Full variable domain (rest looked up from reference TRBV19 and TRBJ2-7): DGGITQSPKYLFRKEGQNVTLSCEQNLNHDAMYWYRQDPGQGLRLIYYSQIVNDFQKGDIAEGYSVSREKKESFPLTVTSAQKNPTAFYLCASSMGGLSYEQYFGPGTRLTVT.

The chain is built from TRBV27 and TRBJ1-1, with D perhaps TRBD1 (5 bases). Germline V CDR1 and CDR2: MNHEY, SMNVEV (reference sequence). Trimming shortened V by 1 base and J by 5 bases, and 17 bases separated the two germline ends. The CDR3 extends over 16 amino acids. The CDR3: CASSLYPGSELTEAFF. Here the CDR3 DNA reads TGTGCCAGCAGTTTATATCCAGGGTCGGAGTTAACTGAAGCTTTCTTT.

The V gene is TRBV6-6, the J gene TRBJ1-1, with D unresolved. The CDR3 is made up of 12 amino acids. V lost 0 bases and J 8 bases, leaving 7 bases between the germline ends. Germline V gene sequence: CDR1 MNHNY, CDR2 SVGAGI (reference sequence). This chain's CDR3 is CASSYSTQEAFF. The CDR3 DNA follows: TGTGCCAGCAGTTACTCGACTCAAGAAGCTTTCTTT.

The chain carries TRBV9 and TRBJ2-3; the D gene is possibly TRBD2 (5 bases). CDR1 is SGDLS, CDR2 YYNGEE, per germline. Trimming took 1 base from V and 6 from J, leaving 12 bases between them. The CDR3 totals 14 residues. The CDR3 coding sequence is TGTGCCAGCAGCGTATCGGGAAATTCGGATACGCAGTATTTT. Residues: CASSVSGNSDTQYF.

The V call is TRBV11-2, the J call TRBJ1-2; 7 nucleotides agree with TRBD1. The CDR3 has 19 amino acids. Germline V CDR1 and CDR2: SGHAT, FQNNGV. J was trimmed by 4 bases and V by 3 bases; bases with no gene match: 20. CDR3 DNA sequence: TGTGCCAGCAGCTTCCCCGATACACCCGGGACAGAGGGTTCCTATGGCTACACCTTC. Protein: CASSFPDTPGTEGSYGYTF.

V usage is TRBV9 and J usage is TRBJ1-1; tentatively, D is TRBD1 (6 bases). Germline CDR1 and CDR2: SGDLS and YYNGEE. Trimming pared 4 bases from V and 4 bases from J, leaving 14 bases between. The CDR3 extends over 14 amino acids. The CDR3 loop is CASSWGQGSTEAFF. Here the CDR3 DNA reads TGTGCCAGCAGCTGGGGGCAGGGATCCACTGAAGCTTTCTTT.

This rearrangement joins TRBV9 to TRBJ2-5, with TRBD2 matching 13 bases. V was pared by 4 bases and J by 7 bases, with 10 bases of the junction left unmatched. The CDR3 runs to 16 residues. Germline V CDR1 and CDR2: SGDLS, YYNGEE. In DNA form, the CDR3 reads TGTGCCAGCAGCACCTCGACTAGCGGGGGGAGGGGGACCCAGTACTTC. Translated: CASSTSTSGGRGTQYF.

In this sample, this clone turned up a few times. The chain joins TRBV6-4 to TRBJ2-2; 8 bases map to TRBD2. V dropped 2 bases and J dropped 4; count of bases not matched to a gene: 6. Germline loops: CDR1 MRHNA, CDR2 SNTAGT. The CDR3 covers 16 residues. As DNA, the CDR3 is TGTGCCAGCAGTGACAACGTAGCGGGGACCACCGGGGAGCTGTTTTTT. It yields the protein CASSDNVAGTTGELFF.

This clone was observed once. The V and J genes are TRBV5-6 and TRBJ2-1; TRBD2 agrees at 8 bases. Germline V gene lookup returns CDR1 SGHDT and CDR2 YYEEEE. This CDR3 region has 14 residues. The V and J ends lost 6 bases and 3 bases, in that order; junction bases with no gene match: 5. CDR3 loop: CASIPRGVYNEQFF. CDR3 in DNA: TGTGCCAGCATCCCGCGGGGGGTCTACAATGAGCAGTTCTTC.

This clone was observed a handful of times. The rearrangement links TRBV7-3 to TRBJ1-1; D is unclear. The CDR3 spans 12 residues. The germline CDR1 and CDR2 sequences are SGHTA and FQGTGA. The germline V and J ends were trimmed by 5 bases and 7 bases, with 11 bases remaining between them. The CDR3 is CASSANRVEAFF. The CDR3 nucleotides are TGTGCCAGCAGCGCCAATCGGGTTGAAGCTTTCTTT.

The DNA for the CDR3 is TGTGCCAGCAGCGGCAGGTCCTACAATGAGCAGTTCTTC. This sequence encodes CASSGRSYNEQFF. This chain uses TRBV6-6 with TRBJ2-1, with D unclear. Trimming removed 6 bases at V and 1 base at J, with 7 bases between. Germline loops: CDR1 MNHNY, CDR2 SVGAGI (reference sequence). The CDR3 sequence is 13 residues long.

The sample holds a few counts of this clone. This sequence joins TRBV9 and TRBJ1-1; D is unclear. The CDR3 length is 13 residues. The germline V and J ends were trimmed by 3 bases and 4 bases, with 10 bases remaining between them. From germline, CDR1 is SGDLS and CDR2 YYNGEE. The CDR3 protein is CASSDGRLTEAFF. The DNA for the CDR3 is TGTGCCAGCAGCGATGGTAGACTCACTGAAGCTTTCTTT.

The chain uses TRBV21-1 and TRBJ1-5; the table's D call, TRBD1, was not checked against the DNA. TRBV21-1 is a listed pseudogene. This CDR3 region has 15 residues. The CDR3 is CASSKAESLNQPQHF. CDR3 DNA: TGTGCCAGCAGCAAGGCCGAAAGTCTGAATCAGCCCCAGCATTTT.

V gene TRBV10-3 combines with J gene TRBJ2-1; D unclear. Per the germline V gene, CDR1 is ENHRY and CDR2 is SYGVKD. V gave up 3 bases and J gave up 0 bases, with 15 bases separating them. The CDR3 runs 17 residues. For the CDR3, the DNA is TGTGCCATCAGTGAATATCTTGCGGAGAACTCCTACAATGAGCAGTTCTTC. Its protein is CAISEYLAENSYNEQFF.

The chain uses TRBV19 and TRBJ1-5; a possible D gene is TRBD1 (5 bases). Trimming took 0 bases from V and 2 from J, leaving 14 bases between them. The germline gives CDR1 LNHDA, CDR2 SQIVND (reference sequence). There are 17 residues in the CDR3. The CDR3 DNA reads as TGTGCCAGTAGTATAGAGGATCAATCAGGGCGCAATCAGCCCCAGCATTTT. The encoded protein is CASSIEDQSGRNQPQHF.

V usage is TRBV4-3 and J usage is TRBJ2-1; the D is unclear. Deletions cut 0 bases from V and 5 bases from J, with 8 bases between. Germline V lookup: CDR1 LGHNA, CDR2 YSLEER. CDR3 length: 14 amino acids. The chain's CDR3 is CASSQETRHNEQFF. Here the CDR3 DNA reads TGCGCCAGCAGCCAAGAAACCAGGCACAATGAGCAGTTCTTC.

CDR3: CASSEPGLHEKLFF. Written as DNA, the CDR3 is TGTGCCAGCAGCGAGCCTGGGCTCCATGAAAAACTGTTTTTT. V and J are TRBV25-1 and TRBJ1-4; the D is unclear. Trimming took off 6 bases at V and 6 bases at J, with 14 bases between the two ends. The germline V gene has CDR1 MGHDK and CDR2 SYGVNS. The CDR3 is 14 amino acids.

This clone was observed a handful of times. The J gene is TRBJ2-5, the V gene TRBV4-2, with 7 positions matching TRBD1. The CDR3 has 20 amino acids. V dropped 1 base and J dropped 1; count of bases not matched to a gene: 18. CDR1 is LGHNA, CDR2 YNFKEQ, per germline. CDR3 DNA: TGTGCCAGCAGCCAAGCCCAGAAAGGAGTGGGCAGGGGGATCCAAGAGACCCAGTACTTC. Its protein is CASSQAQKGVGRGIQETQYF.